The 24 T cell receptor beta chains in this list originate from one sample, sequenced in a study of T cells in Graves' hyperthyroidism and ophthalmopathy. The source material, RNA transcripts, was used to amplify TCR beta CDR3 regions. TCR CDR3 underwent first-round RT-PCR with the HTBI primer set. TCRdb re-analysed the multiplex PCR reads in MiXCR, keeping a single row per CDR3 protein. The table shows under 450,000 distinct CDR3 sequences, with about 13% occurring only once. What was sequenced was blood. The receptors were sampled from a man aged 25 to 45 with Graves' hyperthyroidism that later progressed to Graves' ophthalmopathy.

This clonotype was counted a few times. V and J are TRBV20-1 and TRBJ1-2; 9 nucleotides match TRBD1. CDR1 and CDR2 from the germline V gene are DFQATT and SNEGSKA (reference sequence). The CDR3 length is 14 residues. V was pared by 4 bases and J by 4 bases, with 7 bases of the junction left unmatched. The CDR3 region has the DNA TGCAGTGCTACACCGGGACAGGGAGGCTATGGCTACACCTTC. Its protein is CSATPGQGGYGYTF.

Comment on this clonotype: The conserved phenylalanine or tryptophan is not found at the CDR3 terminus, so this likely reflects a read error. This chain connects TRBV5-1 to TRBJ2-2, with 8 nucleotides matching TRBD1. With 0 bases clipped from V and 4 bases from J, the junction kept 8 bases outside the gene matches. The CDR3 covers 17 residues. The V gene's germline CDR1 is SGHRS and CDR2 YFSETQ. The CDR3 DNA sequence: TGCGCCAGCAGCTTGGATCCCCCCACAGGGGGCACCGGGGAGCTGTTTCTT. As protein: CASSLDPPTGGTGELFL.

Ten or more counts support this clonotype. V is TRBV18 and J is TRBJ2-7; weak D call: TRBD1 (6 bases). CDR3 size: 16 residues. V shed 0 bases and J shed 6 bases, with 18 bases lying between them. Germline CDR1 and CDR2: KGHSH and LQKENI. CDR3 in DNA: TGTGCCAGCTCACCACCTGGCCTGACACAGGGTACCGAGCAGTACTTC. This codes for CASSPPGLTQGTEQYF.

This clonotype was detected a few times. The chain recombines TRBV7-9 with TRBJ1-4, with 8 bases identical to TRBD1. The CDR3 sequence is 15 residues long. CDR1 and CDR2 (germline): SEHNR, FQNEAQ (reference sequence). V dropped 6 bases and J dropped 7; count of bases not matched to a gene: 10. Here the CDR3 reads CASSKTTGVAEKLFF. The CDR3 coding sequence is TGTGCCAGCAGTAAAACGACAGGGGTGGCTGAAAAACTGTTTTTT.

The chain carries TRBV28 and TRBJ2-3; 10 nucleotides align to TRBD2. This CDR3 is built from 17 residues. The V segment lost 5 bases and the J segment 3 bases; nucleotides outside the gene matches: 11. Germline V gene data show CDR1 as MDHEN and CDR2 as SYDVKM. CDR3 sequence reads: CASSVAGGLPRTDTQYF. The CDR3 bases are TGTGCCAGCAGTGTAGCGGGGGGCCTCCCAAGGACAGATACGCAGTATTTT.

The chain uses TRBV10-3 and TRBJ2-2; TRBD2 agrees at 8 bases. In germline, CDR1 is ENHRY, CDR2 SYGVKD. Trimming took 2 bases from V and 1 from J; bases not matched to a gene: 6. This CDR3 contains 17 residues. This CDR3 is CAISEPGAGGNTGELFF. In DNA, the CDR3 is TGTGCCATCAGTGAGCCGGGCGCGGGGGGGAACACCGGGGAGCTGTTTTTT.

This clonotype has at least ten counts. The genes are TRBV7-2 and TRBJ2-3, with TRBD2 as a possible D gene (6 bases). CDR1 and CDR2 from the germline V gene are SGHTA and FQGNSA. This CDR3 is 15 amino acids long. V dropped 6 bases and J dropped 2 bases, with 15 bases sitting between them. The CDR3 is CASSSTSGPTDTQYF. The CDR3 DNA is TGTGCCAGCAGTTCTACGAGCGGGCCCACAGATACGCAGTATTTT.

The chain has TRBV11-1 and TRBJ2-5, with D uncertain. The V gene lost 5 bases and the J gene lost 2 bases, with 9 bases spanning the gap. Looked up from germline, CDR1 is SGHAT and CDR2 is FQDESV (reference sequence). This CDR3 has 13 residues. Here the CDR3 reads CASSPQPQETQYF. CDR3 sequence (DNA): TGTGCCAGCAGCCCGCAGCCACAAGAGACCCAGTACTTC.

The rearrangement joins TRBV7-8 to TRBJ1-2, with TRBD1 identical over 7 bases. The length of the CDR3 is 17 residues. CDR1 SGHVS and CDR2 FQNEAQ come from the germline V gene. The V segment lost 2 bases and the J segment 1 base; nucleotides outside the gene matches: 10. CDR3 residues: CASSLRGRGGINYGYTF. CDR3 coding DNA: TGTGCCAGCAGCTTAAGGGGGCGGGGGGGGATTAACTATGGCTACACCTTC.

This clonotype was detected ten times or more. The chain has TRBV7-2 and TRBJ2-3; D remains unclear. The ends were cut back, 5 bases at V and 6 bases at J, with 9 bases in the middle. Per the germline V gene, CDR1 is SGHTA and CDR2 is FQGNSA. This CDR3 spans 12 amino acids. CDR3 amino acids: CASSPFQDTQYF. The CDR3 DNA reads TGTGCCAGCAGCCCATTTCAGGATACGCAGTATTTT.

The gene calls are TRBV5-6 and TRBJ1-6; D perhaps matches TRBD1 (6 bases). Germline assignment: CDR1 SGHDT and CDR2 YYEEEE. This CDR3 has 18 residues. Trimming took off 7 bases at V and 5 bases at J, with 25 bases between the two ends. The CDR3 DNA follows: TGTGCCAGCGGTCGACTCGGCCGGGGGGGCGCGAATAATTCACCCCTCCACTTT. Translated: CASGRLGRGGANNSPLHF.

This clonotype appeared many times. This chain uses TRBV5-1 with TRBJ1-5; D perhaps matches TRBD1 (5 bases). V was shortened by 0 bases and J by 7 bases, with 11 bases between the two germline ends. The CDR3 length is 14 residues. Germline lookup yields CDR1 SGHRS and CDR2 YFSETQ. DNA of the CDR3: TGCGCCAGCAGCTTGGTGGGGGGAAGACAGCCCCAGCATTTT. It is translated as CASSLVGGRQPQHF.

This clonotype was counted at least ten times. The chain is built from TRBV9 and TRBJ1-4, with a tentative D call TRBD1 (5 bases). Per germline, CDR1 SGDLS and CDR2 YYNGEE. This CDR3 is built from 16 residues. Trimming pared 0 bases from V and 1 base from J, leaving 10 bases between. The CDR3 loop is CASSVGPGQTNEKLFF. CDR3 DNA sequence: TGTGCCAGCAGCGTAGGCCCCGGACAAACTAATGAAAAACTGTTTTTT.

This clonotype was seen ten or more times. The CDR3 nucleotides are TGTGCCAGCAGTCTCCCAGGGGGGGCTGAAGCTTTCTTT. This sequence encodes CASSLPGGAEAFF. The genes are TRBV6-2 or TRBV6-3 and TRBJ1-1; 7 positions agree with TRBD1. The CDR3 length is 13 residues. CDR1 and CDR2 from the germline V gene are MNHEY and SVGEGT. After removal of 5 bases from V and 6 bases from J, the junction contained 6 bases not matched to a gene.

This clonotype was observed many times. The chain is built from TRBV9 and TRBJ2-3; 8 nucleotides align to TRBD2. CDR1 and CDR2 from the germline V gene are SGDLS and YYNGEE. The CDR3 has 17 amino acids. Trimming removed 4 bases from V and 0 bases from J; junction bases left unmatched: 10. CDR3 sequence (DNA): TGTGCCAGCAGCCATGGACTAGCTCGGGGAAGCACAGATACGCAGTATTTT. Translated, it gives CASSHGLARGSTDTQYF.

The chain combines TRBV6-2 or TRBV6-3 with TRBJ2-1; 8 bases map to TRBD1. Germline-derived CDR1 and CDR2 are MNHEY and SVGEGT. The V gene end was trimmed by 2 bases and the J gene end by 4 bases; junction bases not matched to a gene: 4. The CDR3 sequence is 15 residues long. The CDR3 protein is CASSYGQGAYNEQFF. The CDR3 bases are TGTGCCAGCAGTTACGGGCAGGGGGCTTACAATGAGCAGTTCTTC.

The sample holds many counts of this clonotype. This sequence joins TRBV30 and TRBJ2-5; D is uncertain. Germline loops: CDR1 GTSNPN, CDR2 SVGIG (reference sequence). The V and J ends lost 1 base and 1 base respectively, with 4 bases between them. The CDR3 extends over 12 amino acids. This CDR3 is CAWSEVQETQYF. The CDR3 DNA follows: TGTGCCTGGAGTGAGGTCCAAGAGACCCAGTACTTC.

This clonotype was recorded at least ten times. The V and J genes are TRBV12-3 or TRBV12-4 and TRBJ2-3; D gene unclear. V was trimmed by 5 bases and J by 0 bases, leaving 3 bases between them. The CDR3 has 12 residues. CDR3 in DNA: TGTGCCAGCAGTCATAGCACAGATACGCAGTATTTT. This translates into CASSHSTDTQYF.

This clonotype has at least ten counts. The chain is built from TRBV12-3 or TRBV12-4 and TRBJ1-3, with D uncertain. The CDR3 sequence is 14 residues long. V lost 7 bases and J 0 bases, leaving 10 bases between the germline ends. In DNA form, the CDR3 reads TGTGCCAGCACTCCCCACAGCTCTGGAAACACCATATATTTT. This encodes CASTPHSSGNTIYF.

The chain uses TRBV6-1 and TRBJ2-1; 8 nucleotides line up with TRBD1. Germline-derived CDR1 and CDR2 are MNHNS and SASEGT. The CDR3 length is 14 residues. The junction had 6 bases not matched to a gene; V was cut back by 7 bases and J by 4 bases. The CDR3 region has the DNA TGTGCCAGCAAACCGGGACAGGAATACAATGAGCAGTTCTTC. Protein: CASKPGQEYNEQFF.

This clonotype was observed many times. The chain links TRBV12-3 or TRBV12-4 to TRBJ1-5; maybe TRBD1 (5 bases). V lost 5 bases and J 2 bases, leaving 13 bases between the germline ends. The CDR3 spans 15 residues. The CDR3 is CASSGGVFGNQPQHF. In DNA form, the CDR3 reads TGTGCCAGCAGTGGAGGGGTTTTTGGCAATCAGCCCCAGCATTTT.

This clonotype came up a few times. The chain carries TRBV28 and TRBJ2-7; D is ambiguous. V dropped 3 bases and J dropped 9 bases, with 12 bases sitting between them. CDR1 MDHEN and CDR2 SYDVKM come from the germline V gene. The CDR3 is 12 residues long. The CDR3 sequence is CASSLVSDGQYF. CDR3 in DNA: TGTGCCAGCAGTTTGGTTTCAGATGGGCAGTACTTC. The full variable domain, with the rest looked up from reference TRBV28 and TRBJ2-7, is DVKVTQSSRYLVKRTGEKVFLECVQDMDHENMFWYRQDPGLGLRLIYFSYDVKMKEKGDIPEGYSVSREKKERFSLILESASTNQTSMYLCASSLVSDGQYFGPGTRLTVT.

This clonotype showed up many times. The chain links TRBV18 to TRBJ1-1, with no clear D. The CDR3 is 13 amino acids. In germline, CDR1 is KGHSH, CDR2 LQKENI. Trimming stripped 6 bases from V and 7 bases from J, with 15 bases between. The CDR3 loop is CASSPKPNREAFF. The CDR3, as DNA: TGTGCCAGCTCCCCCAAGCCGAATCGTGAAGCTTTCTTT.

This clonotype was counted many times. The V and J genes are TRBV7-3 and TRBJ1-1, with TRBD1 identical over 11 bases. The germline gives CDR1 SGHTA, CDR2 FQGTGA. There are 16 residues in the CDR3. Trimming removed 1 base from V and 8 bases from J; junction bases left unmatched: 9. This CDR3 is CASSLNPVRTGGEAFF. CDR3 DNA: TGTGCCAGCAGCTTAAACCCAGTAAGGACAGGGGGCGAAGCTTTCTTT.